Following are 11 T cell receptor beta chains from one sample sequenced in a study of T cells after yellow fever vaccination. A single record per CDR3 protein comes from TCRdb applying MiXCR to the 5' RACE reads. The sample has over 300,000 distinct CDR3 sequences, roughly 3.9% seen once. Sequencing was performed on PBMCs, taken 5 days after the yellow fever booster vaccination. The source of these receptors is a man aged 18 to 30 who received the YFV17D yellow fever vaccine.

This clonotype appeared a few times. J is TRBJ2-7 and V is TRBV12-3 or TRBV12-4; D is possibly TRBD1 (5 bases). The CDR3 sequence is 13 residues long. Trimming left V 3 bases short and J 2 bases short, with 8 bases between. CDR3 DNA sequence: TGTGCCAGCAGTTTCGGACAACCCTACGAGCAGTACGTC. Translated: CASSFGQPYEQYV.

This clonotype came up many times. The chain carries TRBV2 and TRBJ2-2; D perhaps matches TRBD2 (6 bases). Deletions cut 6 bases from V and 5 bases from J, with 13 bases between. This CDR3 has 14 residues. Germline V lookup: CDR1 SNHLY, CDR2 FYNNEI. The CDR3 spells CASSPNGGTGELFF. The CDR3 bases are TGTGCCAGCAGCCCTAATGGGGGGACCGGGGAGCTGTTTTTT.

In this sample, this clonotype turned up a few times. CDR3 in amino acids: CASMGRGGQPQHF. The DNA of the CDR3 is TGTGCCAGCATGGGCAGGGGCGGCCAGCCCCAGCATTTT. The J gene is TRBJ1-5, the V gene TRBV2; D is possibly TRBD1 (6 bases). Between the trimmed V and J ends, which lost 7 bases and 7 bases, there was a span of 14 bases. This CDR3 has 13 residues. CDR1 SNHLY and CDR2 FYNNEI come from the germline V gene.

The J gene is TRBJ2-5, the V gene TRBV11-3; D might be TRBD1 (6 bases). The CDR3 runs to 15 residues. V was pared by 1 base and J by 5 bases, with 14 bases between. Germline V gene lookup returns CDR1 SGHNT and CDR2 YENEEA. The CDR3 nucleotides are TGTGCCAGCAGCTTAGGAGGGACACCCAAGGAGACCCAGTACTTC. This sequence encodes CASSLGGTPKETQYF.

This clonotype was detected many times. The genes are TRBV6-6 and TRBJ2-7, with a possible D match to TRBD2 (5 bases). This CDR3 is 14 amino acids long. The V and J ends lost 2 bases and 0 bases respectively, with 8 bases between them. CDR1 and CDR2 from the germline V gene are MNHNY and SVGAGI (reference sequence). CDR3 in amino acids: CASSYPRDSYEQYF. Written as DNA, the CDR3 is TGTGCCAGCAGTTACCCCCGGGACTCCTACGAGCAGTACTTC.

The chain is built from TRBV24-1 and TRBJ1-2; D ambiguous. Germline V lookup: CDR1 KGHDR, CDR2 SFDVKD. Deletions cut 4 bases from V and 7 bases from J, with 9 bases between. The CDR3 spans 12 residues. Here the CDR3 reads CATSDPGGGYTF. CDR3 in DNA: TGTGCCACCAGTGACCCCGGCGGTGGCTACACCTTC.

This clonotype was seen more than once but under ten times. J is TRBJ1-5 and V is TRBV27; 11 bases agree with TRBD1. Germline values: CDR1 MNHEY, CDR2 SMNVEV (reference sequence). V shed 3 bases and J 7 bases; nucleotides not matched to a gene: 5. CDR3 length equals 15 residues. CDR3 in amino acids: CASSFNRDRGQPQHF. The CDR3 coding sequence is TGTGCCAGCAGTTTTAATAGGGACAGGGGGCAGCCCCAGCATTTT.

There are a few counts of this clonotype. The rearrangement joins TRBV5-6 to TRBJ2-3; D not resolved. This CDR3 spans 14 amino acids. Germline V lookup: CDR1 SGHDT, CDR2 YYEEEE. V was clipped by 2 bases and J by 6 bases, with 13 bases between them. The CDR3: CASSLLPGSDTQYF. As DNA, the CDR3 is TGTGCCAGCAGCTTACTCCCCGGCTCTGATACGCAGTATTTT.

The chain couples TRBV6-6 to TRBJ1-4; no clear D gene. Germline CDR1 is MNHNY and CDR2 is SVGAGI (reference sequence). The CDR3 sequence is 16 residues long. V was cut by 4 bases and J by 3 bases, with 15 bases left in between. The CDR3, as DNA: TGTGCCAGCAGTTCGGGTCCCGCTGGGGCTAATGAAAAACTGTTTTTT. Protein product: CASSSGPAGANEKLFF.

The chain joins TRBV7-2 to TRBJ1-1; unclear D gene. The V end was cut by 3 bases, the J end by 0 bases, with 23 bases between. CDR1 and CDR2 (germline): SGHTA, FQGNSA. The CDR3 sequence is 19 residues long. In DNA form, the CDR3 reads TGTGCCAGCAGCTTTCCCCGTTCTTGGAGTTTGGGGATGAACACTGAAGCTTTCTTT. Translating gives CASSFPRSWSLGMNTEAFF.

V gene TRBV6-1 combines with J gene TRBJ2-5; 9 nucleotides align to TRBD2. The CDR3 covers 17 residues. Per germline, CDR1 MNHNS and CDR2 SASEGT. V lost 0 bases to trimming and J lost 4 bases; unmatched junction nucleotides: 9. CDR3 sequence (DNA): TGTGCCAGCAGTGAAGCGGGAGTAGCGGGGGTGGGAGAGACCCAGTACTTC. Its translation: CASSEAGVAGVGETQYF.